Below, one T cell receptor (beta chain) is given with its context. What it binds is not known. This record comes from a study of T-cell reconstitution after alpha-beta-depleted transplantation in children. Whole-study results and caveats: Where some patients showed high TCRbeta diversity at day 60, it came from recipient T cells and thymic progenitors that had survived. Reportedly, roughly two months post-transplant, alpha-beta T cells arose from several hundred expanded graft clones. Among T cells one year after transplant, newly produced cells accounted for most counts and diversity.

A library of TCRbeta sequences, prepared with unique molecular identifiers, was generated. TCRdb ran MiXCR on the PCR reads and lists one entry per CDR3 protein. The repertoire holds fewer than 550,000 distinct CDR3 sequences, with about 16% as singletons. V gave up 4 bases and J gave up 8 bases, with 23 bases separating them. The CDR3 sequence is 16 residues long. Material: PBMCs, mostly from graft donor cells, obtained 360 days after TCRalphabeta/CD19-depleted stem cell transplant. The chain employs TRBV12-3 or TRBV12-4 and TRBJ1-2, with TRBD1 as a possible D gene (6 bases). The receptor's source is a boy under two years old who had a stem cell transplant for Wiskott-Aldrich syndrome, so the T cells may come from the graft donor. The CDR3 reads CASSSLLPTGLRGYTF. Here the CDR3 DNA reads TGTGCCAGCAGTTCCCTGCTCCCGACAGGCCTTAGGGGCTACACCTTC.